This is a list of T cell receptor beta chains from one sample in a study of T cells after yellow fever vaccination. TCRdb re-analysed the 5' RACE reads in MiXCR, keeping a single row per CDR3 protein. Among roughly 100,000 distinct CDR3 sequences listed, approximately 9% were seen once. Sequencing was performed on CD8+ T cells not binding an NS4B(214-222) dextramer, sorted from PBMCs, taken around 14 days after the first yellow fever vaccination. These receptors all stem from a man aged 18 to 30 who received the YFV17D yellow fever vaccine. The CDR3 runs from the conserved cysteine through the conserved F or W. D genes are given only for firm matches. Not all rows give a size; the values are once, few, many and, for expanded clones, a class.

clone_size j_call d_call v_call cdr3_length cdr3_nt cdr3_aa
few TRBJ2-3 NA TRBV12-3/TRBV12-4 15 TGTGCCAGCAGCCCCTTGGGGGGGGGCGCAGATACGCAGTATTTT CASSPLGGGADTQYF
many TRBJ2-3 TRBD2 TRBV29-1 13 TGCAGCGGACAGCGGGGAGGAGCAGATACGCAGTATTTT CSGQRGGADTQYF
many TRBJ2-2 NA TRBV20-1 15 TGCAGTGCTAGAGTCCGGGGGGCATACACCGGGGAGCTGTTTTTT CSARVRGAYTGELFF
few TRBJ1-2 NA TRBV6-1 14 TGTGCCAGCAGTCCCGTGGAGGGGGACTATGGCTACACCTTC CASSPVEGDYGYTF
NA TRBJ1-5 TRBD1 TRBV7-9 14 TGTGCCAGCATGGCAGGGGGCGGGAGTCAGCCCCAGCATTTT CASMAGGGSQPQHF
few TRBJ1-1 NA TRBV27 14 TGTGCCAGCAGTTTGACTCGAATGAACACTGAAGCTTTCTTT CASSLTRMNTEAFF
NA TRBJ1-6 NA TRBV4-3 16 TGCGCCAGCAGCCAAGATGGGACCTCCTATAATTCACCCCTCCACTTT CASSQDGTSYNSPLHF
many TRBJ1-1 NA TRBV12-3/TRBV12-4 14 TGTGCCAGCCTAGATACCCCCGTGAACACTGAAGCTTTCTTT CASLDTPVNTEAFF
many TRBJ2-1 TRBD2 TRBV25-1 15 TGTGCCAGCAGTCTAAGGACTAGCGGGGCGGGTGAGCAGTTCTTC CASSLRTSGAGEQFF
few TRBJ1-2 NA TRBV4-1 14 TGCGCCAGCAGCCAAGTTAGTTTAGGGGTCGGCTACACCTTC CASSQVSLGVGYTF
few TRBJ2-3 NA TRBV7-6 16 TGTGCCAGCAGCTTAGCGGTACGAGGCAGCACAGATACGCAGTATTTT CASSLAVRGSTDTQYF
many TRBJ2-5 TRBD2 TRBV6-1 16 TGTGCCAGCAGATGGACTAGCGGGGGATTCCAAGAGACCCAGTACTTC CASRWTSGGFQETQYF
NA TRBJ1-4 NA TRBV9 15 TGTGCCAGCAGCGCCCATGCAGGGTTGAATGAAAAACTGTTTTTT CASSAHAGLNEKLFF
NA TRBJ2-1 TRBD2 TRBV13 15 TGTGCCAGCAGCCGGGGGGGCCAGGTAGGCAATGAGCAGTTCTTC CASSRGGQVGNEQFF
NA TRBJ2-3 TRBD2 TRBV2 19 TGTGCCAGCAGTGTGTTTTTTGGACTAGCGGTCCCCACATCAGATACGCAGTATTTT CASSVFFGLAVPTSDTQYF
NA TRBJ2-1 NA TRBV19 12 TGTGCCAGTAGTATCTCTAGTTATGAGCAGTTCTTC CASSISSYEQFF
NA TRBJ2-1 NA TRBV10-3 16 TGTGCCATCAGCGCATTTACAGGGCAAGTCGAAAATGAGCAGTTCTTC CAISAFTGQVENEQFF
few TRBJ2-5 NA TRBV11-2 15 TGTGCCAGCAGCGTCGGGATCAGGGCCCAAGAGACCCAGTACTTC CASSVGIRAQETQYF
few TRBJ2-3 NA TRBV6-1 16 TGTGCCAGCAGTGCCCAAAGCCGGGCCAGGGCAGATACGCAGTATTTT CASSAQSRARADTQYF
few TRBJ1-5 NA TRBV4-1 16 TGCGCCAGCAGCCAAGATATCCCCGTCTACAATCAGCCCCAGCATTTT CASSQDIPVYNQPQHF
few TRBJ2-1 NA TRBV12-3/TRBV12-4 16 TGTGCCAGCAAACCTCCCGGGGCGGAACCATACAATGAGCAGTTCTTC CASKPPGAEPYNEQFF
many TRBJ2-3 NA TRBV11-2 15 TGTGCCAGCAGCTTAGGAGCAGCTAGCACAGATACGCAGTATTTT CASSLGAASTDTQYF
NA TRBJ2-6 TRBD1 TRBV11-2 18 TGTGCCAGCGCTTTGGGGGACAGGGGCCTCTCTGGGGCCAACGTCCTGACTTTC CASALGDRGLSGANVLTF
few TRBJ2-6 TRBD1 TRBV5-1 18 TGCGCCAGCGCCGGGACAGGGGACTTTTGGGCTGGGGCCAACGTCCTGACTTTC CASAGTGDFWAGANVLTF
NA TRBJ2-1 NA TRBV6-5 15 TGTGCCAGCAGTTACACAAGGACGGGCTACAATGAGCAGTTCTTC CASSYTRTGYNEQFF
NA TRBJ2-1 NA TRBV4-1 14 TGCGCCAGCAGCCAAGAGAAGTGGGGAAATGAGCAGTTCTTC CASSQEKWGNEQFF
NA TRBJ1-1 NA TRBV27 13 TGTGCCAGCAGAGGCAGGGACGAGACTGAAGCTTTCTTT CASRGRDETEAFF
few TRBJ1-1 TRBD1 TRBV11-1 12 TGTGCCAGCAGCACGGACAGGAATGAAGCTTTCTTT CASSTDRNEAFF
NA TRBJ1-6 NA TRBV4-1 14 TGCGCCAGCAGCCAAACGGGGGAAAATTCACCCCTCCACTTT CASSQTGENSPLHF
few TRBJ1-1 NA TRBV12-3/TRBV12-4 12 TGTGCCAGCAGTCGGGCGAACACTGAAGCTTTCTTT CASSRANTEAFF